One and the same sample provided the 3 T cell receptor beta chains below, sequenced in a study of blood T cell repertoires in COVID-19. Profiled with immunoSEQ multiplex PCR; TCRdb holds only in-frame clones, not every one. Among a few hundred thousand clones listed, around 84% were seen once. Sequenced sample: PBMCs or T cells enriched from blood (not recorded which). Source of these receptors: a woman between 45 and 65 years old who had recovered from COVID-19.

The V call is TRBV7-2, the J call TRBJ2-5; D uncertain. CDR1 and CDR2 (germline): SGHTA, FQGNSA. The CDR3 is 13 amino acids. With 2 bases removed from V and 1 base from J, the gap between germline ends came to 5 bases. The CDR3 loop reads CASSLILQETQYF. The DNA for the CDR3 is TGTGCCAGCAGCTTAATCCTCCAAGAGACCCAGTACTTC. Supplemented by reference TRBV7-2 and TRBJ2-5, the full variable domain reads GAGVSQSPSNKVTEKGKDVELRCDPISGHTALYWYRQSLGQGLEFLIYFQGNSAPDKSGLPSDRFSAERTGGSVSTLTIQRTQQEDSAVYLCASSLILQETQYFGPGTRLLVL.

The rearrangement uses TRBV6-5 and TRBJ2-2, with D uncertain. Germline loops: CDR1 MNHEY, CDR2 SVGAGI. Trimming left V 6 bases short and J 7 bases short, with 9 bases between. The CDR3 is 12 amino acids. In nucleotides, the CDR3 is TGTGCCAGCAGCAGAGGTGGCGGGGAGCTGTTTTTT. Translating it yields CASSRGGGELFF.

This chain connects TRBV27 to TRBJ1-6, with TRBD1 matching over 7 bases. The length of the CDR3 is 15 residues. CDR1 is MNHEY and CDR2 is SMNVEV in the germline V gene (reference sequence). The junction had 14 bases not matched to a gene; V was cut back by 8 bases and J by 10 bases. The CDR3 is CASGRRQGYESPLHF. The DNA of the CDR3 is TGTGCCAGCGGAAGAAGACAGGGTTATGAATCACCCCTCCACTTT.